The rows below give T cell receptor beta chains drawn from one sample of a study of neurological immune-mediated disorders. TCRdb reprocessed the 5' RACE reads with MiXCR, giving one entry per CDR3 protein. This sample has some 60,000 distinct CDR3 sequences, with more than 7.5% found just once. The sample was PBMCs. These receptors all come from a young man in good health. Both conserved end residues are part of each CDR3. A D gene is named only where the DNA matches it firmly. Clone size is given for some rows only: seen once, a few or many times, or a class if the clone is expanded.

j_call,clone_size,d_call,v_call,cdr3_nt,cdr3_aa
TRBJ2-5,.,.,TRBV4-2,TGTGCCAGCAGCCAAGCCACGGGGCTAGGACGGTACTACGACCAGTACTTC,CASSQATGLGRYYDQYF
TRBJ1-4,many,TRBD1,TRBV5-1,TGCGCCAGCAGCTCGATGGGACAGATAAATGAAAAACTGTTTTTT,CASSSMGQINEKLFF
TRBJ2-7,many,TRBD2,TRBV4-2,TGTGCCAGCAGCCAACAAGCTAATCCTGGACTAGCGGGAGCGTCCTCCTACGAGCAGTACTTC,CASSQQANPGLAGASSYEQYF
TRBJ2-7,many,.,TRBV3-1,TGTGCCAGCAGCGACACAGGAGGCCCCTACGAGCAGTACTTC,CASSDTGGPYEQYF
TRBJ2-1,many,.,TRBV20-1,TGCAGTGCTGTCCAGGGCGGCCACAATGAGCAGTTCTTC,CSAVQGGHNEQFF
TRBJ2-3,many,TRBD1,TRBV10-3,TGTGCCATCAAGAGGGGGCAGGGGGCTCGGGATACGCAGTATTTT,CAIKRGQGARDTQYF
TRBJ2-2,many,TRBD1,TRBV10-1,TGCGCCACCAGTCGGACAGGGCGAACCGGGGAGCTGTTTTTT,CATSRTGRTGELFF
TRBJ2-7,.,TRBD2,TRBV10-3,TGTGCCATCAGTGACTATACTAGCGGGAGGTCCAACGAGCAGTACTTC,CAISDYTSGRSNEQYF
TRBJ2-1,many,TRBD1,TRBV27,TGTGCCAGCAGTTCAATGGACAGGGTACTGTTCTTC,CASSSMDRVLFF
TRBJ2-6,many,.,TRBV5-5,TGTGCCAGCAGCTTGGAGCCCTCTTGGCTCCCCGGGGCCAACGTCCTGACTTTC,CASSLEPSWLPGANVLTF
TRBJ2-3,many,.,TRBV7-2,TGTGCCAGCAGCTTAGGTGGTTCTCAGACAGATACGCAGTATTTT,CASSLGGSQTDTQYF
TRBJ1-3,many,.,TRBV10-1,TGCGCCAGCAGTGAAACTCAAGGAAACACCATATATTTT,CASSETQGNTIYF
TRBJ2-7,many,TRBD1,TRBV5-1,TGCGCCAGCAGGCCCGGGACAGGGGGCTTCTACGAGCAGTACTTC,CASRPGTGGFYEQYF
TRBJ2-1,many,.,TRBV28,TGTGCCAGCAAGGGACAATCCTACAATGAGCAGTTCTTC,CASKGQSYNEQFF
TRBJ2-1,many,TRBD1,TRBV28,TGTGCCAGCAGCTCCGACAGGGCTGAGCAGTTCTTC,CASSSDRAEQFF
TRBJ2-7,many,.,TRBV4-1,TGCGCCAGCAGCCAAGTGACAGCCTACGAGCAGTACTTC,CASSQVTAYEQYF
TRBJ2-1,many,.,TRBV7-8,TGTGCCAGCAGCTTTAATCCACTTGCTGTGGACAATGAGCAGTTCTTC,CASSFNPLAVDNEQFF
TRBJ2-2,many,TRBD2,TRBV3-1,TGCGGCACTAGCGGATCCACCGGGGAGCTGTTTTTT,CGTSGSTGELFF
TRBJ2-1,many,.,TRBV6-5,TGTGCCAGCAGTCGACTAGACCGCCTTTTCGGGAATGAGCAGTTCTTC,CASSRLDRLFGNEQFF
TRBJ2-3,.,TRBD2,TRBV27,TGTGCCAGTCCACACAGGACTAGCGGCGGAGATACGCAGTATTTT,CASPHRTSGGDTQYF
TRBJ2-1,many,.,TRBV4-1,TGCGCCAGCAGCCAAGACGGGGGAGGGCAGTTCTTC,CASSQDGGGQFF
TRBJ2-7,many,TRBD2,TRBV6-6,TGTGCCAGCAGTTGGACTAGCGGGAGACCCGAGCAGTACTTC,CASSWTSGRPEQYF
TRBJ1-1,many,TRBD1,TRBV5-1,TGCGCCAGCAGCTTGGTTCAGGGGGACGCTTTCTTT,CASSLVQGDAFF
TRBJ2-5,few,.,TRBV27,TGTGCCAGCAGTTCGGGTCGAGGGTGGGGCGAGACCCAGTACTTC,CASSSGRGWGETQYF
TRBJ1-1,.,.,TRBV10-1,TGCGCCAGCAGTCCGGTTGTTAACACTGAAGCTTTCTTT,CASSPVVNTEAFF
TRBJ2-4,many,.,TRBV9,TGTGCCAGCACCCCGGGGGTTGCCAAAAACATTCAGTACTTC,CASTPGVAKNIQYF
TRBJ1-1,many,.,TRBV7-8,TGTGCCAGCAGCGCCGCGAGCACTGAAGCTTTCTTT,CASSAASTEAFF
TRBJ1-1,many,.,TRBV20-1,TGCAGTGCGGGGAAACCAGAGTCGGACACTGAAGCTTTCTTT,CSAGKPESDTEAFF
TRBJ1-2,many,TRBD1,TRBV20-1,TGCAGTGCCCGGGGACAGGGTGACTATGGCTACACCTTC,CSARGQGDYGYTF
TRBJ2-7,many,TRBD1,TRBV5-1,TGCGCCAGCAGCTCGGACAGGGGAGGGTACGAGCAGTACTTC,CASSSDRGGYEQYF
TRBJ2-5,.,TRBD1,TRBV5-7,TGTGCCAGCAGCTTCTGGGGACAGGGCCAAGAGACCCAGTACTTC,CASSFWGQGQETQYF
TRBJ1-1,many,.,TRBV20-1,TGCAGTGCTAGGGTTTACGCGCCGGACACTGAAGCTTTCTTT,CSARVYAPDTEAFF
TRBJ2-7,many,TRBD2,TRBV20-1,TGCAGTGCTAGCCCATTGGAGCGGGAGACCCACGAGCAGTACTTC,CSASPLERETHEQYF
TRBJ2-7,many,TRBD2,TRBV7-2,TGTGCCAGCAGCCCGGGGGGTAGCTCCTACGAGCAGTACTTC,CASSPGGSSYEQYF
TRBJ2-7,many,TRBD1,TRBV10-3,TGTGCCATCAGTGAGGGGGGACAGGGGATCTACGAGCAGTACTTC,CAISEGGQGIYEQYF
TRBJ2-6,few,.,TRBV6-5,TGTGCCAGCAGTTACTTTATAAGCTCTGGGGCCAACGTCCTGACTTTC,CASSYFISSGANVLTF
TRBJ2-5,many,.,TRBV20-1,TGCAGTGCTAGAGTTCCCGGGCTACAAGAGACCCAGTACTTC,CSARVPGLQETQYF
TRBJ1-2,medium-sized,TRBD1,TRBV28,TGTGCCAGCAGTTTATTTGACAGGGGCGGAGGCTACACCTTC,CASSLFDRGGGYTF